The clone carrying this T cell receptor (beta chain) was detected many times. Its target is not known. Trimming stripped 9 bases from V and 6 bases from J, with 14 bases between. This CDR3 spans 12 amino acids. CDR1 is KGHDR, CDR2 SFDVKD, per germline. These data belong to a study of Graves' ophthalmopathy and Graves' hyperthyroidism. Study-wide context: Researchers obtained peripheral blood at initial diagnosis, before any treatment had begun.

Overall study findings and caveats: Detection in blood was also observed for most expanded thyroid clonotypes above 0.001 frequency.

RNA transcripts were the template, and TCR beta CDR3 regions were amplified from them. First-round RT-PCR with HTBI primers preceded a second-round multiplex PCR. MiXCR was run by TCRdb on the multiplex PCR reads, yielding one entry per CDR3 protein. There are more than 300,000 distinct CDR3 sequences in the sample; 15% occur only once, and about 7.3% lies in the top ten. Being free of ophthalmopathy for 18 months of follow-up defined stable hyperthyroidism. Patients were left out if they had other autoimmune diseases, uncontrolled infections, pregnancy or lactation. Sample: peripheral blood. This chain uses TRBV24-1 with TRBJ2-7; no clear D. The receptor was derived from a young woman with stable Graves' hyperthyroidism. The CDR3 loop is CATQAPGSEQYF. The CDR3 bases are TGTGCCACCCAGGCTCCCGGAAGCGAGCAGTACTTC.